The source of this TCR beta chain is a study of response to subunit inactivated influenza vaccine. This clonotype has at least ten counts. CDR3 size: 15 residues. The V gene end was trimmed by 4 bases and the J gene end by 4 bases; junction bases not matched to a gene: 8. In germline, CDR1 is SGHRS, CDR2 YFSETQ. TCRdb called the RT-PCR reads again in MiXCR, with one record for every CDR3 protein. The sample holds about 650,000 distinct CDR3 sequences; around 16% are singletons and the top ten take around a tenth. Sample: PBMCs from blood, taken 11 to 12 days after vaccination. The chain uses TRBV5-1 and TRBJ2-3, with TRBD2 matching over 8 bases. This clonotype originated in a man aged 45 to 65 who received an inactivated influenza vaccine. Written as DNA, the CDR3 is TGCGCCAGCAGCCCCGGGGGGGCACTGTCAGATACGCAGTATTTT. It is translated as CASSPGGALSDTQYF.